This T cell receptor beta chain appears in the sequencing data of a study of cytomegalovirus exposure and HLA in healthy donors. Study-wide points: Among the sequence variants, a highly shared cluster was likely an artifact of sequencing. In a later analysis, an Asian-associated ancestry cluster reportedly showed fewer N-insertions than the roughly 700-donor mean. TCR beta V segments were, for the most part, productive about 87% or about 30% of the time in an earlier analysis. Altogether, 160 or so TCR beta chains were recorded as cytomegalovirus-associated.

The PCR employed 60 Vbeta primers together with 13 Jbeta primers. TCRdb keeps only in-frame clones here, not all; method: immunoSEQ multiplex PCR. Found here are over 200,000 clones, around 73% of them singletons; the top ten hold 3% to 4.5%. On this clone itself: Its specificity is not known.

This CDR3 is 16 amino acids long. CDR1 is MNHEY, CDR2 SVGAGI, per germline. Trimming took 0 bases from V and 1 from J, leaving 12 bases between them. This sequence originates from a male donor in good health and CMV-seronegative. This chain uses TRBV6-5 with TRBJ1-2, with D maybe TRBD1 (6 bases). Sample: PBMCs. In DNA, the CDR3 is TGTGCCAGCAGTTACTCAAGAGGGGGTAGTAACTATGGCTACACCTTC. It encodes CASSYSRGGSNYGYTF.